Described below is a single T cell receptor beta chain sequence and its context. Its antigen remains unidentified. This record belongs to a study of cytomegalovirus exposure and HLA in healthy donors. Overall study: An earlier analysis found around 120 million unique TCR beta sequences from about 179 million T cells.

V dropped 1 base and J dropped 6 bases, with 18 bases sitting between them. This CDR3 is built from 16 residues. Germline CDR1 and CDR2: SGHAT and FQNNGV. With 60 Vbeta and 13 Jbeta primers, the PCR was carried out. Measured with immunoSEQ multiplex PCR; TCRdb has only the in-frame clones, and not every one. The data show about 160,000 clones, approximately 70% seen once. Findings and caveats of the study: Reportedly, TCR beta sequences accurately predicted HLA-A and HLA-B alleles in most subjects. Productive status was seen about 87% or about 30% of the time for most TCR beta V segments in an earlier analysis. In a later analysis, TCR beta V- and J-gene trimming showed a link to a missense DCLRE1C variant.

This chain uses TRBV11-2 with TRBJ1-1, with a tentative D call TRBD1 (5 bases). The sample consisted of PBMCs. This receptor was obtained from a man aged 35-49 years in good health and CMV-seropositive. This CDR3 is CASSLGSRVVVSEAFF. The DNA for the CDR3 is TGTGCCAGCAGCTTAGGGAGCAGGGTGGTGGTCTCTGAAGCTTTCTTT.